The 10 T cell receptor beta chains reported below all come from one sample, sequenced in a study of liver allograft versus peripheral blood T cells. Study-wide context: Transplanted livers held T cell receptor repertoires, and these were compared with repertoires in recipients' peripheral blood.

Each CDR3 protein is one row after TCRdb ran MiXCR on the reads. The sample lists 4,000 or so distinct CDR3 sequences, about 16% occurring once. The source is a human patient who had a liver transplant. Part of the T cells may come from the graft donor.

This clonotype is medium-sized within its sample. The chain carries TRBV5-6 and TRBJ1-5; D unclear. Trimming removed 0 bases at V and 6 bases at J, with 13 bases between. This CDR3 spans 15 amino acids. From germline, CDR1 is SGHDT and CDR2 YYEEEE. The CDR3 loop is CASSLGPGRGQPQHF. DNA of the CDR3: TGTGCCAGCAGCTTGGGGCCGGGTCGGGGTCAGCCCCAGCATTTT.

This sequence joins TRBV27 and TRBJ2-1; D possibly corresponds to TRBD2 (7 bases). Germline loops: CDR1 MNHEY, CDR2 SMNVEV (reference sequence). The germline V and J ends were trimmed by 5 bases and 5 bases, with 16 bases remaining between them. The CDR3 runs 15 residues. This chain's CDR3 is CASSPLGGPDNEQFF. The CDR3 nucleotides are TGTGCCAGCAGTCCTCTGGGGGGGCCCGACAATGAGCAGTTCTTC.

There are a few counts of this clonotype. The chain has TRBV25-1 and TRBJ2-3; TRBD1 matches at 7 bases. The CDR3 has 14 residues. V trimming: 3 bases; J trimming: 7 bases; junction bases outside the gene matches: 7. Germline values: CDR1 MGHDK, CDR2 SYGVNS. DNA for the CDR3: TGTGCCAGCAGTGATGAGGGGGCGAAGAATACGCAGTATTTT. Encoded protein: CASSDEGAKNTQYF.

The chain employs TRBV7-9 and TRBJ1-5; perhaps TRBD1 as D (5 bases). This CDR3 has 14 amino acids. Germline assignment: CDR1 SEHNR and CDR2 FQNEAQ (reference sequence). Trimming shortened V by 1 base and J by 8 bases, and 12 bases separated the two germline ends. CDR3 amino acids: CASSLGGLGEPQHF. CDR3 sequence (DNA): TGTGCCAGCAGCTTAGGGGGTTTGGGGGAGCCCCAGCATTTT.

This clonotype was counted a few times. The rearrangement links TRBV7-9 to TRBJ2-5, with no clear D. Germline loops: CDR1 SEHNR, CDR2 FQNEAQ (reference sequence). CDR3 size: 12 residues. V was cut by 1 base and J by 5 bases, with 5 bases left in between. The CDR3 spells CASSLELETQYF. The DNA of the CDR3 is TGTGCCAGCAGCTTAGAATTGGAGACCCAGTACTTC.

The chain combines TRBV11-2 with TRBJ1-1; possibly TRBD1 for D (5 bases). V was trimmed by 1 base and J by 5 bases, leaving 8 bases between them. CDR1 and CDR2 from the germline V gene are SGHAT and FQNNGV. This CDR3 region has 13 residues. For the CDR3, the DNA is TGTGCCAGCAGCTTAGTGGGGGGTACTGAAGCTTTCTTT. Translated, it gives CASSLVGGTEAFF.

By proportion, this clonotype is medium-sized. This chain connects TRBV15 to TRBJ2-7; TRBD1 matches at 9 bases. Trimming cost V 5 bases and J 3 bases; bases outside gene matches: 11. CDR1 and CDR2 (germline): LNHNV, YYDKDF (reference sequence). The CDR3 loop spans 16 amino acids. CDR3 residues: CATSVPPGTGFYEQYF. CDR3 sequence (DNA): TGTGCCACCAGCGTGCCCCCCGGGACAGGGTTCTACGAGCAGTACTTC. Full variable domain (outside the CDR3, taken from reference TRBV15 and TRBJ2-7): DAMVIQNPRYQVTQFGKPVTLSCSQTLNHNVMYWYQQKSSQAPKLLFHYYDKDFNNEADTPDNFQSRRPNTSFCFLDIRSPGLGDTAMYLCATSVPPGTGFYEQYFGPGTRLTVT.

This clonotype is judged medium-sized (0.01 to 0.1%). The chain recombines TRBV29-1 with TRBJ2-7; D not certain. V was shortened by 5 bases and J by 4 bases, with 9 bases between the two germline ends. The germline gives CDR1 SQVTM, CDR2 ANQGSEA. CDR3 size: 11 residues. CDR3 loop: CSVWVGYEQYF. The CDR3 DNA reads as TGCAGCGTTTGGGTTGGTTACGAGCAGTACTTC.

Note on this clonotype: A far larger clone differs by one base, so this is likely a read error. The chain couples TRBV6-6 to TRBJ1-6, with 7 nucleotides matching TRBD1. The germline CDR1 and CDR2 sequences are MNHNY and SVGAGI (reference sequence). The CDR3 length is 16 residues. The V segment lost 10 bases and the J segment 7 bases; nucleotides outside the gene matches: 16. Written as DNA, the CDR3 is TGTGCCAACAGCCTAACCAGCGGGACAGTAAATTCACCCCTCCACTTT. This codes for CANSLTSGTVNSPLHF.

This clonotype was observed a handful of times. The V gene is TRBV19, the J gene TRBJ1-1, with 7 bases matching TRBD1. The CDR3 runs to 15 residues. Germline values: CDR1 LNHDA, CDR2 SQIVND (reference sequence). V lost 5 bases and J lost 4; bases outside the gene matches: 10. CDR3 DNA sequence: TGTGCCAGTAGTCCCTCTCACACAGGGGTCACTGAAGCTTTCTTT. Protein: CASSPSHTGVTEAFF. The full variable domain, completed using reference TRBV19 and TRBJ1-1, is DGGITQSPKYLFRKEGQNVTLSCEQNLNHDAMYWYRQDPGQGLRLIYYSQIVNDFQKGDIAEGYSVSREKKESFPLTVTSAQKNPTAFYLCASSPSHTGVTEAFFGQGTRLTVV.